This T cell receptor (beta chain) is drawn from a study of blood T cell repertoires in COVID-19 (dated by TCRdb to 2020 to 2021). Study-level background: Collaborator samples came from the United States, Italy and Spain and covered acute and convalescent phases of COVID-19. The prospective study material was composed of cDNA or gDNA derived from T cells, B-cell-depleted T cells, or PBMCs. Subjects who had been exposed to COVID-19, were actively infected with it, or had recovered from it provided the deeply sampled blood TCRbeta repertoires that made up the dataset. The repertoires were released in a freely available public database meant as a resource for research on the immune response to SARS-CoV-2. The samples were drawn from two sources: the first 160 participants of the ongoing ImmuneRACE study, and fewer than 1,500 subjects contributed by 6 global collaborators. The sample metadata nearly always contained a de-identified subject ID, COVID-19 status, age in years and sex. Where available, HLA class I and class II types were taken from metadata supplied by the sample provider and were not determined by assay-based typing.

TCRbeta CDR3 regions were amplified from genomic DNA using the immunoSEQ Assay, a bias-controlled multiplex PCR. Turning to the authors' computational methods: The number of nucleated cells in each sample was estimated from the amplification of reference gene primers within the assay. Sequence reads were collapsed and filtered to measure the absolute abundance of every unique TCRbeta CDR3 rearrangement. For each sample, productive Simpson clonality was calculated by taking the square root of Simpson's diversity index across productive rearrangements. This is the immuneACCESS table as TCRdb keeps it, with only in-frame sequences that have V and J called. A part of the clones is gone; compared with another copy, unresolved V genes explain less than half, and the rest is unexplained. The V and J calls and clone size were taken over from that table, and D and trimming were inferred from the DNA. The sample yields roughly 500,000 clones; 89% were counted once. The top ten clones comprise 0.9% of the sample.

What the study reported, not specific to this receptor: Clinical and demographic metadata were provided uncurated, with the amount varying by source and participant.

This clone has a single count. Its cognate antigen has yet to be identified. Nothing much larger sits one base from this clone, and base qualities are not available. One collaborating source in Seattle enrolled patients while the patients were actively infected and followed the patients over time throughout the course of disease. Whole blood was collected in K2EDTA tubes by collaborating institutions according to the institutions' own protocols. Collaborator samples were shipped for TCRbeta analysis as frozen whole blood, isolated PBMCs, or DNA extracted from either sample type. Based on the germline V gene, the CDR1 and CDR2 sequences are MNHEY and SVGAGI. The junction shows trimming of 4 bases on V and 1 base on J, and the gene matches do not reach 2 bases of it. Reading from cysteine to phenylalanine, the CDR3 counts 15 amino acids. Just CDR3 DNA is preserved here, 45 bases in frame from base 1.

Material: peripheral blood. The chain was built from TRBV6-5 and TRBJ2-3; TRBD2 matches 10 bases in the middle. The clonotype comes from a man aged 18 to 30 with COVID-19, enrolled during active disease. The bases read TGTGCCAGCAGTTCCGGGACTAGCGGCACAGATACGCAGTATTTT. It specifies CASSSGTSGTDTQYF.